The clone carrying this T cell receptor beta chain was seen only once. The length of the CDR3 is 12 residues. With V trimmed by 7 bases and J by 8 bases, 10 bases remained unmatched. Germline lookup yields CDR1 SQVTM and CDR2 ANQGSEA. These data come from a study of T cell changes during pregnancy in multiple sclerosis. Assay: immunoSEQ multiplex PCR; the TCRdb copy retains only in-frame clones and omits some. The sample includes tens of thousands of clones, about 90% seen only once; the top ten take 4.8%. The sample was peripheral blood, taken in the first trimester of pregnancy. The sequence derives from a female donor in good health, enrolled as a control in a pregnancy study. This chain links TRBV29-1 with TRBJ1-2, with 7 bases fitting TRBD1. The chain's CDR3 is CSAFRGVYGYTF. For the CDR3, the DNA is TGCAGCGCCTTCAGGGGGGTATACGGCTACACCTTC.